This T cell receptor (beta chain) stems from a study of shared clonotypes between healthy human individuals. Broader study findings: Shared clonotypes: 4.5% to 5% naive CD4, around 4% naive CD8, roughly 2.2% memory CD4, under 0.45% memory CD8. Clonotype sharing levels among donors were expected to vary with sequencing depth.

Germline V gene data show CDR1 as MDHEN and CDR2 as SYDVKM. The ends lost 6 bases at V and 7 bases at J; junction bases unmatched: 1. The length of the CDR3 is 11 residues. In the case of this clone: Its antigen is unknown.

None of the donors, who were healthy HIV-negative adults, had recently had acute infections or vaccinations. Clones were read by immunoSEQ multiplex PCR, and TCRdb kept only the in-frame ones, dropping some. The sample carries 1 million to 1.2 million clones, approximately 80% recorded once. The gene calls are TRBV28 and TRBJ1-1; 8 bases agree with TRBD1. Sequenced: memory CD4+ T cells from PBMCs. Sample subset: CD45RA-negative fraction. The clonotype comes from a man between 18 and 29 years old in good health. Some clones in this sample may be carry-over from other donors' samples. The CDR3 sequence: CASRDRDEAFF. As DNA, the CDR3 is TGTGCCAGCAGGGACAGGGATGAAGCTTTCTTT.